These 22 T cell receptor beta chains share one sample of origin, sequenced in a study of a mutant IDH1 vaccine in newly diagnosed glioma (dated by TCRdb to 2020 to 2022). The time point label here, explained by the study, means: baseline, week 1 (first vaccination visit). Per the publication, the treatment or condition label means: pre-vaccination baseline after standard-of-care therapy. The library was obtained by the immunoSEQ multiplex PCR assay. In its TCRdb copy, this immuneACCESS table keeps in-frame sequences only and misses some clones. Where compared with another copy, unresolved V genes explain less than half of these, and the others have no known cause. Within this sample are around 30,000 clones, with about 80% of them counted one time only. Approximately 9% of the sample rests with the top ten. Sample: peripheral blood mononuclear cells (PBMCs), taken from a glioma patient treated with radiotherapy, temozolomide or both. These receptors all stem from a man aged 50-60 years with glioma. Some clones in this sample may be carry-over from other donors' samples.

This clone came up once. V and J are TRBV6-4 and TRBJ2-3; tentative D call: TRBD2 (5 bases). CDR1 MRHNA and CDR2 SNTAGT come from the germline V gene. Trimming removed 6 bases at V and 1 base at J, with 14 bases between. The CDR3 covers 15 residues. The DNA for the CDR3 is TGTGCCAGCAGCCCCGGTACCGGGGGCACAGATACGCAGTATTTT. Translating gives CASSPGTGGTDTQYF.

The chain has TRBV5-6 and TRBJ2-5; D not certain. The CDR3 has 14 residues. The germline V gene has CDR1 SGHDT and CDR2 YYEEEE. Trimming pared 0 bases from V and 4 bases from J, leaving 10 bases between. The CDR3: CASSLGAARETQYF. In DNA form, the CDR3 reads TGTGCCAGCAGCTTGGGAGCCGCCAGAGAGACCCAGTACTTC.

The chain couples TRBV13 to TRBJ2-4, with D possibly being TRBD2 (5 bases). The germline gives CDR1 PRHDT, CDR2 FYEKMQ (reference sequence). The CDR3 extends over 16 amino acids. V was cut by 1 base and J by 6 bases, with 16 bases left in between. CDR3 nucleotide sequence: TGTGCCAGCAGCTTAGCGTCTGGGGTCCGGGGAAACATTCAGTACTTC. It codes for CASSLASGVRGNIQYF.

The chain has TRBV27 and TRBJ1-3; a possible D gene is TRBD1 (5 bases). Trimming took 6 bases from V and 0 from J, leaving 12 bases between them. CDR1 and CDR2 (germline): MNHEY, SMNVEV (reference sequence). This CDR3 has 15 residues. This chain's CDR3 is CASSRDGDSGNTIYF. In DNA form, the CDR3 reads TGTGCCAGCAGCCGGGACGGTGACTCTGGAAACACCATATATTTT.

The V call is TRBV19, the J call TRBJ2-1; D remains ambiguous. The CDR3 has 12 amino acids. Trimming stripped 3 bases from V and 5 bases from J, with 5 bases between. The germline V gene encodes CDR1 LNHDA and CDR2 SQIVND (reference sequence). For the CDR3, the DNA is TGTGCCAGTAGTATGCCCGACAATGAGCAGTTCTTC. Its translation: CASSMPDNEQFF.

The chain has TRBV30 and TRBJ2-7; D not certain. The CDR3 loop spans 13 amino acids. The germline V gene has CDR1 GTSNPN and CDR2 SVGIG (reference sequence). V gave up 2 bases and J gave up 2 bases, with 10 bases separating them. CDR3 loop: CAWSPGGPYEQYF. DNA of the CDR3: TGTGCCTGGAGTCCCGGCGGTCCCTACGAGCAGTACTTC.

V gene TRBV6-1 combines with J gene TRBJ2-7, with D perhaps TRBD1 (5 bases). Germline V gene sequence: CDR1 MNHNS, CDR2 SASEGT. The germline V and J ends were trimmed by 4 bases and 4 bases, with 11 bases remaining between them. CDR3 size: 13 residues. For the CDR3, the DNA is TGTGCCAGCAGTGGGCTCAGGGTTTACGAGCAGTACTTC. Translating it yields CASSGLRVYEQYF.

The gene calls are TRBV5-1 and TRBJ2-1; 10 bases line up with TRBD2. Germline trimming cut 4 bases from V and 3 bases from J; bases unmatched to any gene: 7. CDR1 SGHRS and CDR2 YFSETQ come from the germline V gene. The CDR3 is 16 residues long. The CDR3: CASSPGPSGSYNEQFF. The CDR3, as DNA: TGCGCCAGCAGCCCAGGCCCTAGCGGGAGCTACAATGAGCAGTTCTTC.

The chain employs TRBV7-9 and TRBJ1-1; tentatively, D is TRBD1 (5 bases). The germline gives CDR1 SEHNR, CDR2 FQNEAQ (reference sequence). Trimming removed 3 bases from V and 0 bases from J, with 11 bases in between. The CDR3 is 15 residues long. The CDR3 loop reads CASSLKGHLNTEAFF. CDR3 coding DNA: TGTGCCAGCAGCTTGAAAGGACACTTGAACACTGAAGCTTTCTTT.

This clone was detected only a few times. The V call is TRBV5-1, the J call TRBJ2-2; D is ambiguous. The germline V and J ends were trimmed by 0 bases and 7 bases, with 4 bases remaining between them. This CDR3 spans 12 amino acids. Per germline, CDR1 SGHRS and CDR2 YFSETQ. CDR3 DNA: TGCGCCAGCAGCTTGGACGTCGGGGAGCTGTTTTTT. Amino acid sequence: CASSLDVGELFF.

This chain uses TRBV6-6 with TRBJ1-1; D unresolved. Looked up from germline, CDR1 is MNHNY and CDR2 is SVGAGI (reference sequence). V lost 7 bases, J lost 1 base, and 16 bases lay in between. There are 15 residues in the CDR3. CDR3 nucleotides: TGTGCCAGCAAGTACGGAGAACTACCGAACACTGAAGCTTTCTTT. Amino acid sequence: CASKYGELPNTEAFF.

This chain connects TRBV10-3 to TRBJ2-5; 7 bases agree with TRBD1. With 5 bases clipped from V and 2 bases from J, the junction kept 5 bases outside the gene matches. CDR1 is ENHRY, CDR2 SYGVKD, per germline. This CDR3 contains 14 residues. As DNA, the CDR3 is TGTGCCATCAGTACGGGCAGGGGGCAAGAGACCCAGTACTTC. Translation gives CAISTGRGQETQYF.

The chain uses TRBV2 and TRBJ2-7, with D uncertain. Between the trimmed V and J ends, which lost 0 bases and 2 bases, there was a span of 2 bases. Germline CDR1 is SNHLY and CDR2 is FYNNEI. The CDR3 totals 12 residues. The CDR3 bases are TGTGCCAGCAGTGAAGCAGCCTACGAGCAGTACTTC. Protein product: CASSEAAYEQYF.

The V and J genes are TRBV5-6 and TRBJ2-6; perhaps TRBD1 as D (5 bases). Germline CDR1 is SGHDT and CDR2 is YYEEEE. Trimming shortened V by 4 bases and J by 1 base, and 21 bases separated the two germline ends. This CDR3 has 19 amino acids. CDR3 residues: CASSPWTQLGRSGANVLTF. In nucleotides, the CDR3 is TGTGCCAGCAGCCCTTGGACCCAACTGGGGCGGTCTGGGGCCAACGTCCTGACTTTC.

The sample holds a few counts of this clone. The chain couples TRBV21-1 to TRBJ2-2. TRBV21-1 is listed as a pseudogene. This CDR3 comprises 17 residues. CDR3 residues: CASSKASLGPGGGELFF. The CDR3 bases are TGTGCCAGCAGCAAAGCAAGTTTAGGACCGGGCGGCGGGGAGCTGTTTTTT.

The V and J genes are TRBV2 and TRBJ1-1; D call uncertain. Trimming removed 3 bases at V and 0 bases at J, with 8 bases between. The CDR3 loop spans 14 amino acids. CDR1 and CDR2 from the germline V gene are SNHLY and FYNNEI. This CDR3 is CASSDGGLNTEAFF. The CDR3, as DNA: TGTGCCAGCAGTGACGGAGGATTGAACACTGAAGCTTTCTTT. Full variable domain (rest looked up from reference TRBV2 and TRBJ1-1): EPEVTQTPSHQVTQMGQEVILRCVPISNHLYFYWYRQILGQKVEFLVSFYNNEISEKSEIFDDQFSVERPDGSNFTLKIRSTKLEDSAMYFCASSDGGLNTEAFFGQGTRLTVV.

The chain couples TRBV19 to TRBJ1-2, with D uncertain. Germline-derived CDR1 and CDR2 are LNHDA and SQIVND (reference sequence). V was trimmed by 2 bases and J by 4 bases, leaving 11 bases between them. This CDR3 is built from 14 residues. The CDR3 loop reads CASSITDDAYGYTF. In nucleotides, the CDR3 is TGTGCCAGTAGTATAACGGACGACGCCTATGGCTACACCTTC.

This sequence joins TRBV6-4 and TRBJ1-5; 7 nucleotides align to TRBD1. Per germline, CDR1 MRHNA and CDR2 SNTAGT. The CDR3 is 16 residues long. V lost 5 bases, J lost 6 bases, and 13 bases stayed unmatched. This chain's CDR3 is CASSTPTGDAIQPQHF. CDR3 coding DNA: TGTGCCAGCAGTACTCCTACAGGGGACGCAATTCAGCCCCAGCATTTT.

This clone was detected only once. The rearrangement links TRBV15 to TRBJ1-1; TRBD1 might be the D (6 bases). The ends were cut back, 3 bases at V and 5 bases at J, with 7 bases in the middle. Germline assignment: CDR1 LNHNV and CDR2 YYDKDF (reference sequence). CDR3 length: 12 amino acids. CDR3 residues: CATSSQGTEAFF. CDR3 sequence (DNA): TGTGCCACCAGCAGCCAGGGGACTGAAGCTTTCTTT.

The CDR3 reads CASSKFRDRRNEQFF. In nucleotides, the CDR3 is TGTGCCAGCAGCAAATTCCGGGACAGACGAAATGAGCAGTTCTTC. The chain links TRBV7-7 to TRBJ2-1; TRBD1 matches at 7 bases. The CDR3 extends over 15 amino acids. Germline lookup yields CDR1 SSHAT and CDR2 FNYEAQ (reference sequence). V trimming: 5 bases; J trimming: 7 bases; junction bases outside the gene matches: 11. Using reference TRBV7-7 and TRBJ2-1 for the parts outside the CDR3, the full variable domain is GAGVSQSPRYKVTKRGQDVTLRCDPISSHATLYWYQQALGQGPEFLTYFNYEAQPDKSGLPSDRFSAERPEGSISTLTIQRTEQRDSAMYRCASSKFRDRRNEQFFGPGTRLTVL.

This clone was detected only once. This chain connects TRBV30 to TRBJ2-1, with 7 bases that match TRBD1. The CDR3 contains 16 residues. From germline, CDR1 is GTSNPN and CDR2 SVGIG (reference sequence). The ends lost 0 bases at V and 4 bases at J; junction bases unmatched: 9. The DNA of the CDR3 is TGTGCCTGGAGTGTATTTACAGGGGTGGTTTACAATGAGCAGTTCTTC. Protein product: CAWSVFTGVVYNEQFF.

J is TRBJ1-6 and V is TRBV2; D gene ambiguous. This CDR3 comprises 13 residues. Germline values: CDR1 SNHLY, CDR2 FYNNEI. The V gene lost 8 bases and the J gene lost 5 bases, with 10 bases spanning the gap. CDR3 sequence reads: CASGAEHNSPLHF. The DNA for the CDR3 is TGTGCCAGCGGTGCGGAGCATAATTCACCCCTCCACTTT.